This T cell receptor beta chain was documented in a study of cytomegalovirus exposure and HLA in healthy donors. General study results and limits: Analyses of presence and absence presupposed an approximately uniform sequencing depth across donors.

Donors in the study were healthy people who gave bone marrow. With 6 bases clipped from V and 0 bases from J, the junction kept 10 bases outside the gene matches. This CDR3 contains 18 residues. Per the germline V gene, CDR1 is KGHSH and CDR2 is LQKENI. With respect to this clone: The antigen remains undetermined.

With 60 Vbeta and 13 Jbeta primers, the PCR was carried out. Generated by immunoSEQ multiplex PCR, the TCRdb table keeps only in-frame clones and is missing some. The sample includes roughly 120,000 clones, 77% of them seen just once. The sequenced sample consisted of PBMCs. The chain combines TRBV18 with TRBJ2-1; 11 bases line up with TRBD2. The TCR comes from a woman in her thirties or forties in good health and CMV-seropositive. DNA for the CDR3: TGTGCCAGCTCCGATAGCGGGAGGGGATTACTCTCCTACAATGAGCAGTTCTTC. Amino acid sequence: CASSDSGRGLLSYNEQFF. Complete variable domain (other parts from reference TRBV18 and TRBJ2-1): NAGVMQNPRHLVRRRGQEARLRCSPMKGHSHVYWYRQLPEEGLKFMVYLQKENIIDESGMPKERFSAEFPKEGPSILRIQQVVRGDSAAYFCASSDSGRGLLSYNEQFFGPGTRLTVL.